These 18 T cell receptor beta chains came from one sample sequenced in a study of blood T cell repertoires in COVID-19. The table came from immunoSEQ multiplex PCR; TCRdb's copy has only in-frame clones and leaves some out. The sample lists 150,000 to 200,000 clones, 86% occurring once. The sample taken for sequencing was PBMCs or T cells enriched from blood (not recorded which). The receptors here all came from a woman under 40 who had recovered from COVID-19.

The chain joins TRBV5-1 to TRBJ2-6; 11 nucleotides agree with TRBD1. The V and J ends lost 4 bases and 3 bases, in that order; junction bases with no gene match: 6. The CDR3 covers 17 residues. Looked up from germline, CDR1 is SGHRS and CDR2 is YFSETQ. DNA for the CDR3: TGCGCCAGCAGCCCCGGACAGGGGGCAGGTGGGGCCAACGTCCTGACTTTC. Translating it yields CASSPGQGAGGANVLTF.

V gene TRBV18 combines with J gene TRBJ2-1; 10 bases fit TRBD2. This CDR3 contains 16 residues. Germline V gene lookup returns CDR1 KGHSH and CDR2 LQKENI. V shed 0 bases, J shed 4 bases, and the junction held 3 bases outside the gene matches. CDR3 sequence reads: CASSPPGTSVYNEQFF. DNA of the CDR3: TGTGCCAGCTCACCACCCGGGACTAGCGTTTACAATGAGCAGTTCTTC.

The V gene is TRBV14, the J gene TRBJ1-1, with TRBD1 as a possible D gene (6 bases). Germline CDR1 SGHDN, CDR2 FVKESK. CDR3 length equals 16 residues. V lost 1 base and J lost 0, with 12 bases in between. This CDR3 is CASSQVGGKLNTEAFF. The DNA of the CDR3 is TGTGCCAGCAGCCAAGTTGGGGGCAAATTGAACACTGAAGCTTTCTTT. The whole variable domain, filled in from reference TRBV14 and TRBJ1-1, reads EAGVTQFPSHSVIEKGQTVTLRCDPISGHDNLYWYRRVMGKEIKFLLHFVKESKQDESGMPNNRFLAERTGGTYSTLKVQPAELEDSGVYFCASSQVGGKLNTEAFFGQGTRLTVV.

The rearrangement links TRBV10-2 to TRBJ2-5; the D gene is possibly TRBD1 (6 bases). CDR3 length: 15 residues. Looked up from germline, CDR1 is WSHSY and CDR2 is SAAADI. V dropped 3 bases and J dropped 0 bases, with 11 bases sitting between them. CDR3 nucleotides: TGCGCCAGCAGTGAAACAGGGACGTACCAAGAGACCCAGTACTTC. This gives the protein CASSETGTYQETQYF.

The DNA for the CDR3 is TGTGCCTGGAGTCGGGAGCTAACGTACAATGAGCAGTTCTTC. It is translated as CAWSRELTYNEQFF. The chain couples TRBV30 to TRBJ2-1, with a weak D call TRBD2 (6 bases). The germline gives CDR1 GTSNPN, CDR2 SVGIG (reference sequence). The CDR3 contains 14 residues. Deletions cut 2 bases from V and 4 bases from J, with 12 bases between.

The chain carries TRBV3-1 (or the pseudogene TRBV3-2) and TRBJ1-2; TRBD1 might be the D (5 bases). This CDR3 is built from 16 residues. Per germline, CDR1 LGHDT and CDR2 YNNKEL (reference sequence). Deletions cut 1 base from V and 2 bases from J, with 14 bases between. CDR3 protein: CASSQGAPGGNYGYTF. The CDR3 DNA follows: TGTGCCAGCAGCCAAGGTGCCCCGGGGGGGAACTATGGCTACACCTTC.

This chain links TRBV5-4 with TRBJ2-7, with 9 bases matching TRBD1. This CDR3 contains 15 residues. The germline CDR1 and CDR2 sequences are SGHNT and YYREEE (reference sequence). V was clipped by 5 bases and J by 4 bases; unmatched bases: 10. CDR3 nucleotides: TGTGCCAGCAGTTTTTTTCCGGGACAGGGTTACGAGCAGTACTTC. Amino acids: CASSFFPGQGYEQYF.

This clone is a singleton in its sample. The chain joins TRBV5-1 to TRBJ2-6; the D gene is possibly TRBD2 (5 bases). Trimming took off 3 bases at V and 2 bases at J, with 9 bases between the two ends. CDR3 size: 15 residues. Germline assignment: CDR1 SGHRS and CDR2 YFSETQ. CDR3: CASSYIGTGANVLTF. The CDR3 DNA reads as TGCGCCAGCAGCTATATCGGGACTGGGGCCAACGTCCTGACTTTC.

The CDR3 is CASSVDRRYLPSIYGYTF. For the CDR3, the DNA is TGTGCCAGCAGCGTAGATCGCAGGTACTTACCCTCTATCTATGGCTACACCTTC. The chain combines TRBV9 with TRBJ1-2, with no clear D. CDR3 length: 18 amino acids. V was trimmed by 0 bases and J by 4 bases, leaving 22 bases between them. Per the germline V gene, CDR1 is SGDLS and CDR2 is YYNGEE. The full variable domain, rest sourced from reference TRBV9 and TRBJ1-2, is DSGVTQTPKHLITATGQRVTLRCSPRSGDLSVYWYQQSLDQGLQFLIQYYNGEERAKGNILERFSAQQFPDLHSELNLSSLELGDSALYFCASSVDRRYLPSIYGYTFGSGTRLTVV.

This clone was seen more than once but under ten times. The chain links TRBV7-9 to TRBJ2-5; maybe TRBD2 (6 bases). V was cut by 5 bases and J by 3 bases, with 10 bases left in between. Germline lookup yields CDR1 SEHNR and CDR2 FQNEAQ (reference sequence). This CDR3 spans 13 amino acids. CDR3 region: CASSPRLEETQYF. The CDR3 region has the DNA TGTGCCAGCAGCCCTAGACTAGAAGAGACCCAGTACTTC.

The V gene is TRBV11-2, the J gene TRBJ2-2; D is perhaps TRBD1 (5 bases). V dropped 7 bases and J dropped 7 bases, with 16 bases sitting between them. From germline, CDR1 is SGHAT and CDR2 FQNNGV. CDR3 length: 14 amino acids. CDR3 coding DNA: TGTGCCAGCACGGGCGCACCTCAGGGCGGGGAGCTGTTTTTT. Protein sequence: CASTGAPQGGELFF.

DNA of the CDR3: TGTGCCAGCAGCCCGGGACAGGGAGGCAATCAGCCCCAGCATTTT. This encodes CASSPGQGGNQPQHF. V is TRBV5-4 and J is TRBJ1-5; 9 positions agree with TRBD1. V lost 4 bases to trimming and J lost 2 bases; unmatched junction nucleotides: 4. Per the germline V gene, CDR1 is SGHNT and CDR2 is YYREEE (reference sequence). The CDR3 is 15 amino acids.

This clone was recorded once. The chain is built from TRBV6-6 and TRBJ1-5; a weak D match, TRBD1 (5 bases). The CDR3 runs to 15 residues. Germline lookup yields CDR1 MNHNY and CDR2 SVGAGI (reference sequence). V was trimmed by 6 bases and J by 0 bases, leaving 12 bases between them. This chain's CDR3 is CASSSGTHSNQPQHF. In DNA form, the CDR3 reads TGTGCCAGCAGCAGCGGGACGCATAGCAATCAGCCCCAGCATTTT.

DNA of the CDR3: TGTGCCAGCAGCCTATATCCATCCATAAGCGGGAGGGCCGCAGATGAGCAGTTCTTC. Translation: CASSLYPSISGRAADEQFF. The chain combines TRBV7-3 with TRBJ2-1; 10 positions match TRBD2. V lost 5 bases to trimming and J lost 8 bases; unmatched junction nucleotides: 21. CDR1 is SGHTA, CDR2 FQGTGA, per germline. This CDR3 has 19 residues.

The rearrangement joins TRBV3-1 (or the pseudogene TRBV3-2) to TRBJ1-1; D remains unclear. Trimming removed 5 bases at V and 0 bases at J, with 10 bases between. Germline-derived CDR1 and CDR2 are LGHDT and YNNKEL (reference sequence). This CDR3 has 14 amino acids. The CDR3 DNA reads TGTGCCAGCAGCTCTGGGCTCATGAACACTGAAGCTTTCTTT. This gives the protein CASSSGLMNTEAFF.

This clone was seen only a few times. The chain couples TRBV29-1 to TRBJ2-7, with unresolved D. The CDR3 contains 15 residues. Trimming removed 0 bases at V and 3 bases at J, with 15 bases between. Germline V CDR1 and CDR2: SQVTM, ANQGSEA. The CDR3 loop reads CSVEDLEPGIYEQYF. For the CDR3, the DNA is TGCAGCGTTGAAGATCTGGAACCAGGAATCTACGAGCAGTACTTC.

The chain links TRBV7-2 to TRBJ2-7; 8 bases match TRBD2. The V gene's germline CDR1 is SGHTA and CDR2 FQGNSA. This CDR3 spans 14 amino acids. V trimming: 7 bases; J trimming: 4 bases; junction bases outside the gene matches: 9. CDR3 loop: CASTARGRNYEQYF. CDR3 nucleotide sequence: TGTGCCAGCACCGCCCGCGGGAGGAATTACGAGCAGTACTTC.

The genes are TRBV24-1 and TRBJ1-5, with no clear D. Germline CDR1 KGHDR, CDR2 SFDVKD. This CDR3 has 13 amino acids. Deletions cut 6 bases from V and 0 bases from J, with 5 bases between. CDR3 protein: CATSTASNQPQHF. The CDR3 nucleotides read TGTGCCACCAGTACAGCTAGCAATCAGCCCCAGCATTTT.